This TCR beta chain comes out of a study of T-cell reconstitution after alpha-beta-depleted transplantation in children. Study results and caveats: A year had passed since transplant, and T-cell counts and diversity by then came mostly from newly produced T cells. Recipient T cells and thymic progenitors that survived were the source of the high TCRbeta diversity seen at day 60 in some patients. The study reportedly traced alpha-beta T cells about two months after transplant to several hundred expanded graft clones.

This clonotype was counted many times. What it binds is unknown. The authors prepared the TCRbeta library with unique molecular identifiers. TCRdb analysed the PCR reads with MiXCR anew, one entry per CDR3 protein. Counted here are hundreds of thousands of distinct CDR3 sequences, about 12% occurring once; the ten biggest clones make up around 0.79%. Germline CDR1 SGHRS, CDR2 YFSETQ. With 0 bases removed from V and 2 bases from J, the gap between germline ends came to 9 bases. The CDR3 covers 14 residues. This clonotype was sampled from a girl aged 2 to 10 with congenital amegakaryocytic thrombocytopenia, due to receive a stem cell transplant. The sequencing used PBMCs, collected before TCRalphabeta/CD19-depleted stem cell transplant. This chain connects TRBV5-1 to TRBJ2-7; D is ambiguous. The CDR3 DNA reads TGCGCCAGCAGCTTGGGTATGGGGACCTACGAGCAGTACTTC. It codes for CASSLGMGTYEQYF.